The 22 T cell receptor beta chains below all came from one sample that was sequenced in a study of vaccination and CD4 T cells after COVID-19. These receptors' antigens are unknown. Treatment defined: roughly 11-day PBMC culture with coronavirus spike peptide pools or control peptides (ViraFEST assay). The assay that was used to sequence DNA from cultured CD4+ T cells was the Oncomine TCR Beta short-read assay. TCRdb redid the calling of the PCR reads with MiXCR, one entry per CDR3 protein. This table holds about 15,000 distinct CDR3 sequences, roughly 60% found once. Material: CD4+ T cells from blood, cultured in vitro. Every receptor here comes from a human donor who had recovered from COVID-19.

V and J are TRBV28 and TRBJ1-5; D gene unclear. Germline V lookup: CDR1 MDHEN, CDR2 SYDVKM. V lost 6 bases to trimming and J lost 7 bases, with 10 bases between them. The CDR3 extends over 12 amino acids. The CDR3: CASRASGQPQHF. DNA for the CDR3: TGTGCCAGCAGGGCCTCAGGACAGCCCCAGCATTTT.

This clonotype was counted a single time. The chain is built from TRBV6-2 or TRBV6-3 and TRBJ2-1; 12 bases agree with TRBD2. Germline CDR1 and CDR2: MNHEY and SVGEGT. The CDR3 runs 14 residues. V was clipped by 6 bases and J by 8 bases; unmatched bases: 5. The CDR3 nucleotides read TGTGCCAGCAGACCGGGACTAGCGGGCCATGAGCAGTTCTTC. This encodes CASRPGLAGHEQFF.

The chain uses TRBV30 and TRBJ2-6; D uncertain. V shed 0 bases and J shed 0 bases, with 3 bases lying between them. This CDR3 contains 14 residues. From germline, CDR1 is GTSNPN and CDR2 SVGIG (reference sequence). The CDR3 reads CAWSVVSGANVLTF. CDR3 bases: TGTGCCTGGAGTGTTGTCTCTGGGGCCAACGTCCTGACTTTC.

The chain combines TRBV2 with TRBJ1-1, with no clear D. Trimming took off 8 bases at V and 6 bases at J, with 16 bases between the two ends. The CDR3 runs 13 residues. Per the germline V gene, CDR1 is SNHLY and CDR2 is FYNNEI. The CDR3 coding sequence is TGTGCCAGCGCGAGTGAATCCAAGTCTGAAGCTTTCTTT. This codes for CASASESKSEAFF.

V and J are TRBV28 and TRBJ1-6; 7 bases are shared with TRBD1. Germline assignment: CDR1 MDHEN and CDR2 SYDVKM. After removal of 6 bases from V and 7 bases from J, the junction contained 6 bases not matched to a gene. The length of the CDR3 is 14 residues. The CDR3 region is CASRMGQTNSPLHF. The CDR3 region has the DNA TGTGCCAGCAGGATGGGACAGACCAATTCACCCCTCCACTTT. The full variable domain, with the rest looked up from reference TRBV28 and TRBJ1-6, is DVKVTQSSRYLVKRTGEKVFLECVQDMDHENMFWYRQDPGLGLRLIYFSYDVKMKEKGDIPEGYSVSREKKERFSLILESASTNQTSMYLCASRMGQTNSPLHFGNGTRLTVT.

This clonotype was recorded once. This chain joins TRBV7-2 and TRBJ1-1; no clear D. The CDR3 has 15 amino acids. Between the trimmed V and J ends, which lost 5 bases and 4 bases, there was a span of 17 bases. Germline-derived CDR1 and CDR2 are SGHTA and FQGNSA. Here the CDR3 reads CASSPVGGPGTEAFF. CDR3 sequence (DNA): TGTGCCAGCAGCCCCGTGGGAGGGCCCGGCACTGAAGCTTTCTTT.

This sequence joins TRBV28 and TRBJ1-2; no clear D. Trimming took 4 bases from V and 4 from J, leaving 4 bases between them. The CDR3 length is 11 residues. Germline values: CDR1 MDHEN, CDR2 SYDVKM. The CDR3, as DNA: TGTGCCAGCAGTTCTGTCTATGGCTACACCTTC. As protein: CASSSVYGYTF.

V usage is TRBV15 and J usage is TRBJ2-7, with D possibly matching TRBD2 (5 bases). Germline CDR1 LNHNV, CDR2 YYDKDF (reference sequence). CDR3 size: 17 residues. V was clipped by 1 base and J by 2 bases, with 18 bases between them. The CDR3 DNA follows: TGTGCCACCAGCAGAGCTTTTCGGGAACCCTCGACCTACGAGCAGTACTTC. Protein sequence: CATSRAFREPSTYEQYF.

The table lists this clonotype with a few counts. This chain connects TRBV18 to TRBJ2-1, with D perhaps assigned TRBD1 or TRBD2 (6 bases each). V shed 1 base and J shed 0 bases, with 22 bases lying between them. The germline gives CDR1 KGHSH, CDR2 LQKENI. The CDR3 totals 20 residues. This CDR3 reads CASSPQGGGAPQGSYNEQFF. The CDR3 coding sequence is TGTGCCAGCTCACCACAAGGGGGAGGAGCCCCCCAAGGCTCCTACAATGAGCAGTTCTTC.

This sequence joins TRBV12-3 or TRBV12-4 and TRBJ1-6; D is uncertain. Trimming removed 1 base at V and 4 bases at J, with 8 bases between. CDR3 length equals 15 residues. CDR3 in amino acids: CASSLGGNYNSPLHF. The DNA for the CDR3 is TGTGCCAGCAGTTTAGGAGGAAATTATAATTCACCCCTCCACTTT.

This clonotype came up a few times. The chain uses TRBV7-3 and TRBJ2-2; 7 positions match TRBD2. Germline trimming cut 4 bases from V and 0 bases from J; bases unmatched to any gene: 11. The CDR3 is 18 residues long. Germline V gene data show CDR1 as SGHTA and CDR2 as FQGTGA. CDR3 nucleotide sequence: TGTGCCAGCAGCTCTACTAGCGTACGATACGCGAACACCGGGGAGCTGTTTTTT. This gives the protein CASSSTSVRYANTGELFF.

The genes are TRBV11-2 and TRBJ1-3; D uncertain. Germline V CDR1 and CDR2: SGHAT, FQNNGV. The CDR3 contains 12 residues. With 5 bases removed from V and 1 base from J, the gap between germline ends came to 3 bases. The CDR3 protein is CASSQSGNTIYF. The CDR3 bases are TGTGCCAGCAGCCAATCTGGAAACACCATATATTTT.

This chain joins TRBV6-1 and TRBJ2-7; 10 bases agree with TRBD2. The J segment lost 4 bases and the V segment lost 7 bases, leaving 4 bases of the junction unmatched. Germline CDR1 and CDR2: MNHNS and SASEGT. The CDR3 loop spans 13 amino acids. This CDR3 is CASIASGSYEQYF. CDR3 sequence (DNA): TGTGCCAGCATCGCTAGCGGGAGTTACGAGCAGTACTTC.

This clonotype has only a few counts. CDR3 coding DNA: TGTGCCTTAGGCCTGACGGACGGACGATATCAGCCCCAGCATTTT. As protein: CALGLTDGRYQPQHF. This rearrangement joins TRBV30 to TRBJ1-5, with unresolved D. The ends were cut back, 7 bases at V and 5 bases at J, with 21 bases in the middle. CDR3 size: 15 residues. CDR1 is GTSNPN and CDR2 is SVGIG in the germline V gene (reference sequence).

J is TRBJ2-7 and V is TRBV6-1; D is possibly TRBD1 (6 bases). The germline V gene encodes CDR1 MNHNS and CDR2 SASEGT. The CDR3 extends over 13 amino acids. V was cut by 2 bases and J by 3 bases, with 8 bases left in between. CDR3 amino acids: CASSEKTGYEQYF. Written as DNA, the CDR3 is TGTGCCAGCAGTGAAAAGACAGGCTACGAGCAGTACTTC.

The rearrangement joins TRBV2 to TRBJ1-2; D gene ambiguous. CDR3 length equals 13 residues. Germline CDR1 SNHLY, CDR2 FYNNEI. V lost 7 bases to trimming and J lost 1 base, with 10 bases between them. Written as DNA, the CDR3 is TGTGCCAGCACGGGAAGGGTTAACTATGGCTACACCTTC. Translation: CASTGRVNYGYTF.

V is TRBV11-2 and J is TRBJ2-5; the match to TRBD1 covers 7 bases. The germline V gene has CDR1 SGHAT and CDR2 FQNNGV. The length of the CDR3 is 17 residues. V gave up 0 bases and J gave up 5 bases; unmatched junction bases: 12. The CDR3 DNA sequence: TGTGCCAGCAGCTTAGATCCTAGACCCAACAGGGGTGAGACCCAGTACTTC. It encodes CASSLDPRPNRGETQYF.

The gene calls are TRBV12-3 or TRBV12-4 and TRBJ1-1; D gene ambiguous. This CDR3 spans 13 amino acids. The V gene lost 8 bases and the J gene lost 0 bases, with 10 bases spanning the gap. The CDR3 loop reads CASLLMMNTEAFF. The CDR3 bases are TGTGCCAGCTTATTGATGATGAACACTGAAGCTTTCTTT.

The gene calls are TRBV7-2 and TRBJ2-3, with 9 bases lining up with TRBD1. The germline CDR1 and CDR2 sequences are SGHTA and FQGNSA. The CDR3 runs to 14 residues. V trimming: 7 bases; J trimming: 3 bases; junction bases outside the gene matches: 5. CDR3 region: CASTPGQGTDTQYF. In nucleotides, the CDR3 is TGTGCCAGCACCCCGGGACAGGGAACAGATACGCAGTATTTT.

The genes are TRBV6-4 and TRBJ2-3, with 10 bases identical to TRBD2. This CDR3 comprises 16 residues. Germline CDR1 is MRHNA and CDR2 is SNTAGT. V lost 8 bases, J lost 4 bases, and 12 bases stayed unmatched. The chain's CDR3 is CASGMRLAGVADTQYF. CDR3 coding DNA: TGTGCCAGCGGCATGCGGCTAGCGGGAGTGGCAGATACGCAGTATTTT.

This clonotype was detected a few times. This chain uses TRBV7-9 with TRBJ2-5, with 9 nucleotides matching TRBD2. Per the germline V gene, CDR1 is SEHNR and CDR2 is FQNEAQ (reference sequence). This CDR3 comprises 16 residues. Unmatched junction bases numbered 9, after V lost 5 bases and J lost 2 bases. The CDR3 here is CASSPGASGEQETQYF. DNA of the CDR3: TGTGCCAGCAGCCCCGGGGCTAGCGGGGAACAAGAGACCCAGTACTTC.

The genes are TRBV7-2 and TRBJ2-3, with 7 positions matching TRBD2. Losses at the gene ends were 1 base for V and 1 base for J; bases not matched to a gene: 5. The CDR3 loop spans 16 amino acids. Germline V CDR1 and CDR2: SGHTA, FQGNSA. The CDR3 spells CASSLGGGSGTDTQYF. The CDR3 bases are TGTGCCAGCAGCTTAGGAGGCGGGAGTGGCACAGATACGCAGTATTTT.